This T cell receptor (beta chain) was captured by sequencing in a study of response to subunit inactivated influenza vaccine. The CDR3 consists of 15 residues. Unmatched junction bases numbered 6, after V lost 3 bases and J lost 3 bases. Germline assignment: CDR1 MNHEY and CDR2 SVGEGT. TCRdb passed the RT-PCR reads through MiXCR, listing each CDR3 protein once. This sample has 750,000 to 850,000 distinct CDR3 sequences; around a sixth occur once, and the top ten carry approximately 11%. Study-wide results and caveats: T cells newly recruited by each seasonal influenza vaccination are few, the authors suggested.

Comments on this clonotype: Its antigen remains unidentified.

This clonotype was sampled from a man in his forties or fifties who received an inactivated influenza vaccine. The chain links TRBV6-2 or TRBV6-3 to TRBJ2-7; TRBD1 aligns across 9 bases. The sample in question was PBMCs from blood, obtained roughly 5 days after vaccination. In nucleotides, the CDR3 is TGTGCCAGCAGTTATGTCCGGACAGGGGTCTACGAGCAGTACTTC. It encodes CASSYVRTGVYEQYF.